Below are 29 T cell receptor beta chains sequenced from a single sample in a study of PD-1 blockade in classical Hodgkin lymphoma. Libraries were prepared by immunoSEQ multiplex PCR; TCRdb keeps only in-frame clonotypes and omits some of them. The table lists roughly 7,500 clones, 60% of them singletons, with roughly a tenth in the top ten. Described time point: cycle 4 day 1 (C4D1), after about 6 weeks of nivolumab. Following autologous stem cell transplantation, relapse occurred in every patient, and exposure to brentuximab vedotin varied. Researchers pulled CD8+ T cells out of thawed PBMCs using magnetic negative selection. Sequencing used CD8+ T cells from blood, obtained before the fourth cycle of nivolumab. The receptors derive from a human donor with classical Hodgkin lymphoma.

There are a few counts of this clone. The genes are TRBV7-8 and TRBJ2-7; 7 positions agree with TRBD2. CDR1 is SGHVS, CDR2 FQNEAQ, per germline. This CDR3 comprises 16 residues. Germline trimming cut 2 bases from V and 1 base from J; bases unmatched to any gene: 8. Written as DNA, the CDR3 is TGTGCCAGCAGCTTATATGGCGGGAGTGTTTCCTACGAGCAGTACTTC. Translated, it gives CASSLYGGSVSYEQYF.

This clone has just a few counts. The CDR3 DNA reads TGTGCCAGCAGTCCATGGGACGGTCATAATTCACCCCTCCACTTT. This encodes CASSPWDGHNSPLHF. The gene calls are TRBV27 and TRBJ1-6, with a possible D match to TRBD1 (5 bases). Germline CDR1 MNHEY, CDR2 SMNVEV (reference sequence). The CDR3 runs 15 residues. V lost 5 bases and J 5 bases, leaving 13 bases between the germline ends.

V is TRBV5-4 and J is TRBJ1-1; 8 nucleotides match TRBD1. Germline V lookup: CDR1 SGHNT, CDR2 YYREEE (reference sequence). The V gene end was trimmed by 4 bases and the J gene end by 5 bases; junction bases not matched to a gene: 7. CDR3 size: 14 residues. The CDR3 loop reads CASSNQGAKTEAFF. The CDR3 DNA follows: TGTGCCAGCAGCAACCAGGGGGCGAAAACTGAAGCTTTCTTT.

This clone was seen a few times. The chain recombines TRBV5-1 with TRBJ1-2, with unresolved D. Germline loops: CDR1 SGHRS, CDR2 YFSETQ. CDR3 length: 13 amino acids. V was pared by 3 bases and J by 7 bases, with 13 bases between. The CDR3 is CASSSDLSGGYTF. DNA for the CDR3: TGCGCCAGCAGCTCAGATCTAAGTGGTGGCTACACCTTC.

The chain is built from TRBV6-1 and TRBJ2-7; D not resolved. Deletions cut 3 bases from V and 7 bases from J, with 7 bases between. Germline CDR1 is MNHNS and CDR2 is SASEGT. This CDR3 has 11 amino acids. The CDR3 reads CASSDIVEQYF. The DNA for the CDR3 is TGTGCCAGCAGTGACATAGTTGAGCAGTACTTC.

This clone was detected only once. The chain employs TRBV5-4 and TRBJ1-5; D is unresolved. V lost 4 bases to trimming and J lost 0 bases, with 8 bases between them. Germline CDR1 reads SGHNT; CDR2 reads YYREEE (reference sequence). This CDR3 is built from 14 residues. The CDR3 here is CASSRQGSNQPQHF. CDR3 in DNA: TGTGCCAGCAGCCGTCAAGGTAGCAATCAGCCCCAGCATTTT.

This clone appeared a few times. The rearrangement links TRBV7-8 to TRBJ2-3; TRBD2 agrees at 13 bases. Trimming removed 5 bases from V and 2 bases from J; junction bases left unmatched: 13. The CDR3 has 19 amino acids. Looked up from germline, CDR1 is SGHVS and CDR2 is FQNEAQ. Here the CDR3 DNA reads TGTGCCAGCAGCATAGGACTAGCGGGAGTGGTCCCTTACACAGATACGCAGTATTTT. It codes for CASSIGLAGVVPYTDTQYF.

The chain joins TRBV7-9 to TRBJ2-1; 7 bases match TRBD1. Germline CDR1 is SEHNR and CDR2 is FQNEAQ (reference sequence). Trimming at V came to 3 bases and at J to 6 bases, leaving 5 bases not matched to a gene. CDR3 size: 14 residues. The CDR3 reads CASSFVQGVNEQFF. The DNA for the CDR3 is TGTGCCAGCAGCTTTGTCCAGGGGGTCAATGAGCAGTTCTTC.

V usage is TRBV13 and J usage is TRBJ1-6; D uncertain. The CDR3 totals 14 residues. Germline V CDR1 and CDR2: PRHDT, FYEKMQ (reference sequence). V lost 5 bases and J 7 bases, leaving 12 bases between the germline ends. The CDR3 loop is CASSQLRSNSPLHF. The CDR3 DNA reads as TGTGCCAGCAGCCAACTGAGGTCCAATTCACCCCTCCACTTT.

This clone was seen a few times. The chain recombines TRBV28 with TRBJ1-2; D gene uncertain. V lost 5 bases and J 1 base, leaving 17 bases between the germline ends. Germline CDR1 and CDR2: MDHEN and SYDVKM. The CDR3 contains 16 residues. Here the CDR3 reads CASSITGRMDNYGYTF. Here the CDR3 DNA reads TGTGCCAGCAGTATAACGGGCCGGATGGATAACTATGGCTACACCTTC.

The chain joins TRBV7-6 to TRBJ1-6; D unclear. Germline CDR1 reads SGHVS; CDR2 reads FNYEAQ. V was cut by 0 bases and J by 3 bases, with 12 bases left in between. The CDR3 is 17 amino acids. CDR3 in DNA: TGTGCCAGCAGCTTAGCGGATTCGCAGTTCTATAATTCACCCCTCCACTTT. Translating gives CASSLADSQFYNSPLHF.

This chain links TRBV30 with TRBJ2-2; 10 bases agree with TRBD1. This CDR3 spans 13 amino acids. CDR1 is GTSNPN and CDR2 is SVGIG in the germline V gene (reference sequence). The trim removed 7 bases at V and 4 bases at J, leaving 3 bases unmatched. The CDR3 DNA reads as TGTGCCTTGGACAGGGGGGGCACCGGGGAGCTGTTTTTT. Translated, it gives CALDRGGTGELFF.

The rearrangement joins TRBV5-1 to TRBJ1-1, with 7 bases fitting TRBD1. The CDR3 consists of 18 residues. V lost 3 bases, J lost 0 bases, and 14 bases stayed unmatched. The germline V gene has CDR1 SGHRS and CDR2 YFSETQ. CDR3 region: CASSSGRRQGYMNTEAFF. Written as DNA, the CDR3 is TGCGCCAGCAGCTCAGGAAGACGACAGGGTTATATGAACACTGAAGCTTTCTTT.

This clone ranks as medium-sized. No DNA is shown, since the ends of the CDR3 on it are uncertain; the CDR3 is the one TCRdb lists. This rearrangement joins TRBV19 to TRBJ2-7. The V gene's germline CDR1 is LNHDA and CDR2 SQIVND (reference sequence). With termini counted, the CDR3 has 13 amino acids. The CDR3 is CASSISAPYEQYF.

The chain links TRBV30 to TRBJ2-1, with D possibly TRBD2 on 6 matching bases. The germline CDR1 and CDR2 sequences are GTSNPN and SVGIG (reference sequence). This CDR3 has 16 residues. Trimming took off 4 bases at V and 7 bases at J, with 23 bases between the two ends. The CDR3 nucleotides read TGTGCCTGGACCAAGGGCCTGGGACTCCATATGAATGAGCAGTTCTTC. Translation gives CAWTKGLGLHMNEQFF.

In its sample, this clone is large. The rearrangement links TRBV11-2 to TRBJ1-4; no firm D call. The ends were cut back, 5 bases at V and 12 bases at J, with 10 bases in the middle. Germline V gives CDR1 SGHAT, CDR2 FQNNGV. CDR3 length: 11 residues. As DNA, the CDR3 is TGTGCCAGCAGCCCTGGGTCGGAACTGTTTTTT. It codes for CASSPGSELFF.

V is TRBV6-5 and J is TRBJ2-7; 8 nucleotides agree with TRBD1. Germline CDR1 MNHEY, CDR2 SVGAGI. Trimming removed 2 bases from V and 2 bases from J; junction bases left unmatched: 5. CDR3 length: 15 amino acids. This chain's CDR3 is CASSYRDRGAYEQYF. The DNA of the CDR3 is TGTGCCAGCAGTTACCGCGACAGGGGAGCCTACGAGCAGTACTTC.

The chain uses TRBV6-6 and TRBJ2-7, with TRBD1 identical over 8 bases. Germline assignment: CDR1 MNHNY and CDR2 SVGAGI (reference sequence). The ends lost 7 bases at V and 7 bases at J; junction bases unmatched: 15. The CDR3 has 15 residues. The CDR3 here is CASTKIRDRGNEQYF. The CDR3 region has the DNA TGTGCCAGCACCAAGATAAGAGACAGGGGTAATGAGCAGTACTTC.

This chain uses TRBV30 with TRBJ1-5, with D maybe TRBD1 (6 bases). The CDR3 runs to 15 residues. Germline loops: CDR1 GTSNPN, CDR2 SVGIG (reference sequence). V was cut by 2 bases and J by 3 bases, with 14 bases left in between. CDR3 coding DNA: TGTGCCTGGAGTAGTTTGACAGGCTTCAATCAGCCCCAGCATTTT. Translation gives CAWSSLTGFNQPQHF.

The genes are TRBV29-1 and TRBJ2-2; D is perhaps TRBD2 (7 bases). V was shortened by 5 bases and J by 2 bases, with 21 bases between the two germline ends. Germline V gene data show CDR1 as SQVTM and CDR2 as ANQGSEA. The CDR3 is made up of 17 amino acids. The CDR3 bases are TGCAGCGTTACATCCAGGGGCGGCGGGGGTAACACCGGGGAGCTGTTTTTT. It yields the protein CSVTSRGGGGNTGELFF.

The V and J genes are TRBV19 and TRBJ2-3, with D unresolved. Looked up from germline, CDR1 is LNHDA and CDR2 is SQIVND (reference sequence). V shed 4 bases and J shed 2 bases, with 7 bases lying between them. This CDR3 is 13 amino acids long. The DNA of the CDR3 is TGTGCCAGTAGTAGCGGATACACAGATACGCAGTATTTT. It encodes CASSSGYTDTQYF.

This rearrangement joins TRBV7-3 to TRBJ2-2, with D perhaps TRBD2 (6 bases). Germline V lookup: CDR1 SGHTA, CDR2 FQGTGA. The CDR3 spans 16 residues. Trimming removed 1 base from V and 6 bases from J, with 15 bases in between. The CDR3 reads CASSLMDRSGAGELFF. CDR3 bases: TGTGCCAGCAGCTTAATGGATCGTTCGGGGGCCGGGGAGCTGTTTTTT.

This clone was observed once. The genes are TRBV2 and TRBJ2-7; the D gene is possibly TRBD1 (6 bases). The germline V gene encodes CDR1 SNHLY and CDR2 FYNNEI. The germline V and J ends were trimmed by 8 bases and 3 bases, with 14 bases remaining between them. CDR3 length equals 13 residues. CDR3: CASHQQGVYEQYF. The CDR3 DNA is TGTGCCAGCCATCAACAGGGTGTCTACGAGCAGTACTTC.

This clone was detected only a few times. The gene calls are TRBV7-9 and TRBJ1-3; TRBD1 matches at 7 bases. The V segment lost 4 bases and the J segment 0 bases; nucleotides outside the gene matches: 12. The V gene's germline CDR1 is SEHNR and CDR2 FQNEAQ (reference sequence). The CDR3 totals 18 residues. The CDR3, as DNA: TGTGCCAGCAGCTCGGTCGACAGGGTGGGTTACTCTGGAAACACCATATATTTT. It is translated as CASSSVDRVGYSGNTIYF.

The chain combines TRBV6-1 with TRBJ2-7, with TRBD1 as a possible D gene (5 bases). CDR3 length: 13 residues. Looked up from germline, CDR1 is MNHNS and CDR2 is SASEGT. V lost 7 bases and J 2 bases, leaving 12 bases between the germline ends. CDR3 bases: TGTGCCAGCATGTGGACAATTCCCTACGAGCAGTACTTC. Its translation: CASMWTIPYEQYF.

This chain links TRBV7-6 with TRBJ2-1, with D perhaps matching TRBD2 (6 bases). This CDR3 contains 12 residues. Germline assignment: CDR1 SGHVS and CDR2 FNYEAQ. V was trimmed by 4 bases and J by 10 bases, leaving 11 bases between them. CDR3 residues: CASSWAGGEQFF. In DNA form, the CDR3 reads TGTGCCAGCAGCTGGGCTGGGGGGGAGCAGTTCTTC.

The genes are TRBV29-1 and TRBJ1-2; maybe TRBD1 (5 bases). V dropped 6 bases and J dropped 7 bases, with 12 bases sitting between them. The V gene's germline CDR1 is SQVTM and CDR2 ANQGSEA. The CDR3 is 11 residues long. The CDR3 spells CSVSGTSGYTF. For the CDR3, the DNA is TGCAGCGTCTCCGGGACGTCTGGCTACACCTTC.

This rearrangement joins TRBV5-6 to TRBJ2-1; the D call may be TRBD1 or TRBD2 (5 bases each). The ends were cut back, 5 bases at V and 4 bases at J, with 7 bases in the middle. CDR3 length: 12 amino acids. CDR1 is SGHDT, CDR2 YYEEEE, per germline. Here the CDR3 DNA reads TGTGCCAGCAGGGGACGGTACAATGAGCAGTTCTTC. This translates into CASRGRYNEQFF.

The chain couples TRBV11-2 to TRBJ2-7, with D perhaps matching TRBD2 (7 bases). The CDR3 consists of 14 residues. CDR1 is SGHAT and CDR2 is FQNNGV in the germline V gene. V was trimmed by 3 bases and J by 5 bases, leaving 14 bases between them. CDR3 residues: CASSLGGRGNEQYF. CDR3 in DNA: TGTGCCAGCAGCTTGGGGGGGCGCGGAAACGAGCAGTACTTC. Using reference TRBV11-2 and TRBJ2-7 for the parts outside the CDR3, the full variable domain is EAGVAQSPRYKIIEKRQSVAFWCNPISGHATLYWYQQILGQGPKLLIQFQNNGVVDDSQLPKDRFSAERLKGVDSTLKIQPAKLEDSAVYLCASSLGGRGNEQYFGPGTRLTVT.